What follows are 18 T cell receptor beta chains derived from one specimen sequenced in a study of T-cell reconstitution after alpha-beta-depleted transplantation in children. Library preparation (for TCRbeta) was performed with unique molecular identifiers. One entry per CDR3 protein results from TCRdb running MiXCR on the PCR reads. The data hold fewer than 120,000 distinct CDR3 sequences, with 10% observed a single time. The sequenced sample was PBMCs from the stem cell graft donor, obtained from the stem cell graft. These receptors all stem from a human donor who donated a stem cell graft to a child with acute lymphoblastic leukemia.

This clonotype has only a few counts. A much larger clone is a single base away; this may be a read error. The gene calls are TRBV20-1 and TRBJ2-5; perhaps TRBD2 as D (5 bases). The length of the CDR3 is 11 residues. CDR1 is DFQATT and CDR2 is SNEGSKA in the germline V gene (reference sequence). Trimming removed 8 bases from V and 7 bases from J, with 14 bases in between. DNA for the CDR3: TGCAGTCCAACTCTAGCAGGGACCCAGTACTTC. Protein: CSPTLAGTQYF.

This clonotype came up many times. The chain recombines TRBV19 with TRBJ2-2; possibly TRBD1 for D (6 bases). V lost 6 bases, J lost 1 base, and 6 bases lay in between. This CDR3 is 13 amino acids long. CDR1 and CDR2 from the germline V gene are LNHDA and SQIVND (reference sequence). Written as DNA, the CDR3 is TGTGCCAGTAGACAGGGGAACACCGGGGAGCTGTTTTTT. As protein: CASRQGNTGELFF.

This clonotype was observed at least ten times. The J gene is TRBJ1-2, the V gene TRBV18; D not resolved. Germline-derived CDR1 and CDR2 are KGHSH and LQKENI. This CDR3 comprises 15 residues. V was cut by 2 bases and J by 3 bases, with 13 bases left in between. For the CDR3, the DNA is TGTGCCAGCTCACCAAAACAGCTTATCGACTATGGCTACACCTTC. Translating it yields CASSPKQLIDYGYTF.

This clonotype has at least ten counts. The CDR3 spells CASNPTISYEQYF. The CDR3 region has the DNA TGTGCCAGCAATCCGACAATCTCCTACGAGCAGTACTTC. The chain links TRBV28 to TRBJ2-7, with D unresolved. The ends were cut back, 7 bases at V and 0 bases at J, with 10 bases in the middle. The CDR3 totals 13 residues. Germline V gene data show CDR1 as MDHEN and CDR2 as SYDVKM.

This clonotype was seen a handful of times. The chain combines TRBV7-9 with TRBJ1-2; 7 bases are a match to TRBD1. V shed 4 bases and J 5 bases; nucleotides not matched to a gene: 13. The CDR3 is 16 residues long. Per the germline V gene, CDR1 is SEHNR and CDR2 is FQNEAQ (reference sequence). CDR3 sequence reads: CASSSSGKGGLYGYTF. In nucleotides, the CDR3 is TGTGCCAGCAGCTCCTCGGGGAAAGGGGGCCTGTATGGCTACACCTTC.

This clonotype was detected ten times or more. This sequence joins TRBV7-6 and TRBJ2-1, with TRBD2 as a possible D gene (6 bases). CDR1 SGHVS and CDR2 FNYEAQ come from the germline V gene. V was pared by 10 bases and J by 0 bases, with 13 bases between. This CDR3 contains 14 residues. CDR3 sequence reads: CATSRGSSYNEQFF. CDR3 sequence (DNA): TGTGCCACGAGCCGGGGGAGCTCCTACAATGAGCAGTTCTTC.

This clonotype was seen ten or more times. CDR3 protein: CASSSPPSGYGYTF. CDR3 in DNA: TGTGCCAGCAGTTCCCCCCCCTCTGGCTATGGCTACACCTTC. The V and J genes are TRBV6-5 and TRBJ1-2; D unclear. CDR1 and CDR2 from the germline V gene are MNHEY and SVGAGI. V was clipped by 4 bases and J by 4 bases, with 13 bases between them. The CDR3 sequence is 14 residues long.

This clonotype was found many times. This chain links TRBV10-3 with TRBJ1-5; TRBD1 aligns across 7 bases. Germline V gene sequence: CDR1 ENHRY, CDR2 SYGVKD. The CDR3 loop spans 12 amino acids. V lost 6 bases, J lost 5 bases, and 1 base stayed unmatched. CDR3 sequence: CAISGQDQPQHF. Written as DNA, the CDR3 is TGTGCCATCAGCGGACAGGATCAGCCCCAGCATTTT.

This clonotype was detected many times. The chain uses TRBV20-1 and TRBJ2-3; D possibly corresponds to TRBD2 (6 bases). Germline values: CDR1 DFQATT, CDR2 SNEGSKA (reference sequence). This CDR3 is 13 amino acids long. V dropped 5 bases and J dropped 2 bases, with 11 bases sitting between them. This CDR3 is CSAPLAPTDTQYF. The CDR3 bases are TGCAGTGCTCCTCTAGCGCCCACAGATACGCAGTATTTT.

Turning to this clonotype: Since a much larger clone is just one base distant, this may be a read error. This chain connects TRBV20-1 to TRBJ2-1, with TRBD2 matching over 13 bases. Germline V gene lookup returns CDR1 DFQATT and CDR2 SNEGSKA (reference sequence). The CDR3 is 17 residues long. CDR3 DNA: TGCTGTGCTAGAGACTTACAGACTAGCGGGAGGTACAATGAGCAGTTCTTC. The encoded protein is CCARDLQTSGRYNEQFF.

This clonotype occurred many times. The genes are TRBV6-5 and TRBJ1-5; no firm D call. This CDR3 has 14 amino acids. Per germline, CDR1 MNHEY and CDR2 SVGAGI. The germline V and J ends were trimmed by 2 bases and 7 bases, with 12 bases remaining between them. In DNA, the CDR3 is TGTGCCAGCAGTTACAGGCAGGTTGGACAGCCCCAGCATTTT. Its protein product is CASSYRQVGQPQHF.

This clonotype was seen at least ten times. This chain links TRBV7-9 with TRBJ2-7; 10 positions match TRBD1. The V gene end was trimmed by 4 bases and the J gene end by 5 bases; junction bases not matched to a gene: 8. Germline CDR1 is SEHNR and CDR2 is FQNEAQ (reference sequence). This CDR3 region has 15 residues. This CDR3 is CASSSVGGQGNEQYF. DNA for the CDR3: TGTGCCAGCAGCTCGGTCGGGGGACAGGGGAACGAGCAGTACTTC.

V and J are TRBV12-2 and TRBJ2-3; the tabulated D call, TRBD2, remains unverified against the DNA. TRBV12-2 is marked as a pseudogene. This CDR3 is 17 amino acids long. As DNA, the CDR3 is TGTGCAAGTCGCTTAGCGGGGACTAGCGGGAACACAGATACGCAGTATTTT. This translates into CASRLAGTSGNTDTQYF.

This clonotype was detected many times. This chain uses TRBV12-3 or TRBV12-4 with TRBJ2-1; 15 nucleotides line up with TRBD2. The J segment lost 14 bases and the V segment lost 1 base, leaving 6 bases of the junction unmatched. The CDR3 is 15 residues long. The CDR3, as DNA: TGTGCCAGCAGTTTAGGGACTAGCGGGGGGGCCTCCGAGTTCTTC. Its protein is CASSLGTSGGASEFF.

Ten or more counts support this clonotype. The rearrangement joins TRBV7-3 to TRBJ2-3; TRBD1 might be the D (7 bases). From germline, CDR1 is SGHTA and CDR2 FQGTGA. The CDR3 contains 16 residues. V lost 4 bases, J lost 0 bases, and 14 bases lay in between. CDR3 DNA sequence: TGTGCCAGCAGCTCCGCGACAGGGACTAGCACAGATACGCAGTATTTT. Its protein is CASSSATGTSTDTQYF. Using reference TRBV7-3 and TRBJ2-3 for the parts outside the CDR3, the full variable domain is GAGVSQTPSNKVTEKGKYVELRCDPISGHTALYWYRQSLGQGPEFLIYFQGTGAADDSGLPNDRFFAVRPEGSVSTLKIQRTERGDSAVYLCASSSATGTSTDTQYFGPGTRLTVL.

This clonotype was picked up many times. This chain connects TRBV6-2 or TRBV6-3 to TRBJ1-1, with a possible D match to TRBD1 (6 bases). There are 11 residues in the CDR3. The germline V gene encodes CDR1 MNHEY and CDR2 SVGEGT. The V end lost 9 bases, the J end lost 6 bases, and 11 bases lay between the germline ends. Here the CDR3 reads CASAGGPEAFF. The CDR3 DNA is TGTGCCAGTGCGGGGGGCCCTGAAGCTTTCTTT.

This clonotype came up many times. The genes are TRBV6-2 or TRBV6-3 and TRBJ2-5; TRBD2 is a possible D gene (5 bases). V lost 6 bases and J lost 5, with 7 bases in between. The CDR3 has 11 amino acids. Per the germline V gene, CDR1 is MNHEY and CDR2 is SVGEGT. CDR3 DNA: TGTGCCAGCAGAACGGGGGAGACCCAGTACTTC. Its translation is CASRTGETQYF.

This clonotype has a count of ten or more. This chain connects TRBV4-3 to TRBJ2-7; no clear D gene. Trimming pared 0 bases from V and 3 bases from J, leaving 21 bases between. The CDR3 runs 18 residues. Germline V gives CDR1 LGHNA, CDR2 YSLEER. The CDR3 loop is CASSQEIGPGTPHYEQYF. In DNA form, the CDR3 reads TGCGCCAGCAGCCAAGAGATCGGGCCGGGTACTCCCCACTACGAGCAGTACTTC.